This TCR beta chain was sequenced for a study of OX40 agonist ivuxolimab in advanced cancers. Study in general: With a range of roughly 23 to 79, age averaged approximately 64 years, and 70% to 85% were male. Of the patients, three showed partial responses, one with hepatocellular carcinoma and two with cutaneous melanoma.

Overall study results and limits: Antigen specificity remained undetermined for the expanded peripheral T cells. Among the lowest levels of clonal expansion were found in partial responders at 0.1-3.0 mg/kg.

V was pared by 2 bases and J by 4 bases, with 17 bases between. Germline V gene lookup returns CDR1 SSHAT and CDR2 FNYEAQ (reference sequence). The length of the CDR3 is 16 residues. Sequencing used immunoSEQ multiplex PCR; TCRdb keeps in-frame clones, though not all of them. The table includes roughly 70,000 clones, more than 80% detected once. As concerns this clone: Its matching antigen is unknown.

This chain uses TRBV7-7 with TRBJ2-5, with D uncertain. This sequence was found in an adult with an advanced solid tumor such as melanoma, head and neck, liver or kidney cancer. Here the sequenced sample was CD4+ or CD8+ T cells sorted from blood, taken in a trial of the OX40 agonist ivuxolimab. This CDR3 is CASSLNTQTKGETQYF. The CDR3 DNA is TGTGCCAGCAGCTTAAATACCCAAACCAAGGGAGAGACCCAGTACTTC.